This T cell receptor beta chain was observed in a study of T cell responses to AZD1222 COVID-19 vaccine. Study-wide results and caveats: Spike as a whole was targeted by vaccine-associated CD4 TCRs, dominant at 160-218 and 743-854. Donors skewed white British and female; clonal diversity was possibly underestimated. Reports say nearly half of spike-specific TCRs go after unmutated variant regions.

This table comes from immunoSEQ multiplex PCR, and its TCRdb copy is limited to in-frame clones, with some not included. The sample contains roughly 180,000 clones, 75% to 90% of which appear only once. Comments on this clone: Its antigen is still unknown.

This CDR3 is built from 16 residues. With V trimmed by 5 bases and J by 4 bases, 10 bases remained unmatched. CDR1 and CDR2 from the germline V gene are MDHEN and SYDVKM. The clonotype was recovered from an adult in good health. The V and J genes are TRBV28 and TRBJ1-3; 8 nucleotides line up with TRBD1. The source material was peripheral blood, sampled on day 0 of AZD1222 vaccination. CDR3 in amino acids: CASSNQQGEIGNTIYF. In nucleotides, the CDR3 is TGTGCCAGCAGTAACCAACAGGGGGAGATAGGAAACACCATATATTTT.